This T cell receptor (beta chain) was captured by sequencing in a study of metastatic and nonmetastatic thyroid tumors (TCRdb year 2020). For the wider study: For patients with malignant and with benign thyroid disease, the researchers compared repertoires between peripheral blood samples and tumor or nodule tissue samples.

CDR1 and CDR2 are read off the germline V gene (reference sequence) as DFQATT and SNEGSKA. For this chain, trimming is 5 bases at the V end and 6 bases at the J end, and the number of junction bases without a gene match is 6. Its CDR3 holds 15 amino acids, cysteine through phenylalanine. Just the 45-base CDR3 DNA is kept, in frame starting at base 1. Study-level results and caveats: In both blood and tumor samples, TCR beta diversity was reported to be significantly higher in malignant tumors than in benign nodules.

No treatment had been received by any patient before thyroid surgery. The study retrospectively analysed patient clinical samples collected from about 2012 to 2019 using T-cell receptor beta sequencing. The library was prepared using PCR. The sample was run on an Illumina HiSeq 4000. High-throughput sequencing was used to profile the TCR beta-chain CDR3 region of each patient. The authors processed their data as follows. Drawing on CDR3 differences between clinicopathological groups, the researchers built a classifier meant to tell apart patients with distant-metastatic papillary thyroid cancer. Repertoire diversity was assessed with the Shannon index, and tumor-blood repertoire similarity with the Morisita-Horn index. TCRdb reprocessed the public reads (quality trimming at Q25 with fastp, clone calling with MiXCR) and kept in-frame beta chains. The V and J calls and clone size are TCRdb's, not the authors'. For this sample the table gives about 93,000 clones, of which approximately 12% were detected only once. The top ten clones comprise roughly 12% of the sample.

Comment on this clone: It has no known antigen specificity. Just one base apart from a much larger clone, this may be a read error.

In this chain, TRBV20-1 is recombined with TRBJ2-1; 14 bases in between match TRBD2. Material for sequencing was blood. This clonotype was sampled from a female donor with papillary thyroid cancer or a benign thyroid nodule (not recorded which). Some clones in this sample may be carry-over from other donors' samples. The nucleotides read TGCAGTGCTGGTGGGACTAGCGGGAGAGGCAATGAGCAGTTCTTC. Its protein is CSAGGTSGRGNEQFF.